This note documents a single T cell receptor beta chain sequence. These data originate in a study of blood T cell repertoires in COVID-19. Study background: There were acute and convalescent COVID-19 samples, and they came from the United States, Italy and Spain.

In the source study's methods: Estimates of nucleated cell counts were drawn from the amplification of reference gene primers. Assay: immunoSEQ multiplex PCR; the TCRdb copy retains only in-frame clones and omits some. V and J calls and clone size are given by that table; D and trimming were obtained from the DNA. The data show about 160,000 clones, 85% seen once. Germline-derived CDR1 and CDR2 are SGHTA and FQGNSA. V was trimmed by 8 bases and J by 6 bases, leaving 17 bases between them. The CDR3 loop spans 15 amino acids. The rearrangement joins TRBV7-2 to TRBJ1-6, with TRBD1 as a possible D gene (6 bases). The sample taken for sequencing was peripheral blood. This TCR came from a human donor with acute or convalescent COVID-19. The donor label of this sample is uncertain. The CDR3 DNA reads TGTGCCAGCTCCCGACAGGTGGGGACTAATTCACCCCTCCACTTT. This sequence encodes CASSRQVGTNSPLHF.